The 4 T cell receptor beta chains presented below share a single source sample, sequenced in a study of cytomegalovirus exposure and HLA in healthy donors. Primers for the PCR totalled 60 Vbeta and 13 Jbeta. Sequencing used immunoSEQ multiplex PCR; TCRdb keeps in-frame clones, though not all of them. This sample carries over 45,000 clones, with over 2% going to the ten biggest clones. Material: PBMCs. The receptors come from a young woman in good health and CMV-seronegative.

The V and J genes are TRBV5-1 and TRBJ1-2, with TRBD1 as a possible D gene (6 bases). Between the trimmed V and J ends, which lost 7 bases and 4 bases, there was a span of 14 bases. Looked up from germline, CDR1 is SGHRS and CDR2 is YFSETQ. The CDR3 runs 13 residues. CDR3 loop: CASGPGQSYGYTF. DNA for the CDR3: TGCGCCAGCGGACCCGGACAGTCCTATGGCTACACCTTC.

The genes are TRBV6-5 and TRBJ1-2; maybe TRBD1 (6 bases). Trimming removed 6 bases at V and 8 bases at J, with 16 bases between. Germline assignment: CDR1 MNHEY and CDR2 SVGAGI. The CDR3 has 13 residues. CDR3 in DNA: TGTGCCAGCAGGGAACAGGGTTTCAACGGCTACACCTTC. Amino acid sequence: CASREQGFNGYTF.

This chain connects TRBV6-5 to TRBJ2-2; D remains ambiguous. V was pared by 2 bases and J by 0 bases, with 10 bases between. The CDR3 contains 16 residues. The germline CDR1 and CDR2 sequences are MNHEY and SVGAGI. CDR3 sequence: CASSYNLAANTGELFF. The CDR3 DNA sequence: TGTGCCAGCAGTTACAATCTGGCGGCGAACACCGGGGAGCTGTTTTTT.

CDR3 residues: CASSVRGGNYGYTF. The CDR3 coding sequence is TGTGCCAGCAGCGTAAGAGGGGGTAACTATGGCTACACCTTC. The chain uses TRBV9 and TRBJ1-2, with D possibly TRBD1 on 6 matching bases. This CDR3 is 14 amino acids long. The germline CDR1 and CDR2 sequences are SGDLS and YYNGEE. The V end lost 1 base, the J end lost 1 base, and 8 bases lay between the germline ends.